This is a list of T cell receptor beta chains from one sample in a study of blood T cell repertoires in COVID-19. Profiling relied on immunoSEQ multiplex PCR, and the TCRdb table lists in-frame clones only, not all of them. The data contain roughly 250,000 clones, approximately 84% of them singletons. The sample consisted of peripheral blood. These receptor sequences come from a human donor in a cohort sampled during active COVID-19. Each CDR3 is given with its conserved first and last residue. D genes are given only for firm matches. Clone size is given for some rows only: seen once, a few or many times, or a class if the clone is expanded.

.	.	TRBV29-1	TRBJ2-5	CSTQKEVTQYF	TGCAGCACCCAGAAGGAGGTAACCCAGTACTTC
.	.	TRBV28	TRBJ1-2	CASRPQGRYGYTF	TGTGCCAGCAGACCACAGGGTCGATATGGCTACACCTTC
.	TRBD1	TRBV24-1	TRBJ2-3	CATSEGQGTDTQYF	TGTGCCACCAGTGAAGGACAGGGCACAGATACGCAGTATTTT
.	TRBD1	TRBV29-1	TRBJ1-2	CSVDYLGQGARWGYTF	TGCAGCGTTGACTACCTGGGGCAGGGGGCACGGTGGGGCTACACCTTC
.	.	TRBV18	TRBJ1-2	CASSPTGTRANYGYTF	TGTGCCAGCTCACCAACAGGGACGAGAGCTAACTATGGCTACACCTTC
.	TRBD2	TRBV10-3	TRBJ2-7	CAISEPIVGPGGEQYF	TGTGCCATCAGTGAACCCATTGTGGGCCCGGGAGGGGAGCAGTACTTC
.	TRBD1	TRBV6-5	TRBJ1-2	CASRKVDRVDYGYTF	TGTGCCAGCAGAAAGGTTGACAGGGTGGACTATGGCTACACCTTC
.	TRBD1	TRBV27	TRBJ1-2	CASSQRTGEGYTF	TGTGCCAGCAGTCAACGGACAGGGGAGGGCTACACCTTC
many	.	TRBV18	TRBJ2-2	CASSPLQGTGELFF	TGTGCCAGCTCACCACTTCAGGGCACCGGGGAGCTGTTTTTT
few	.	TRBV29-1	TRBJ2-1	CSAEQGGPYNEQFF	TGCAGCGCAGAACAGGGTGGCCCCTACAATGAGCAGTTCTTC
.	.	TRBV11-2	TRBJ2-7	CASSLDRAGLEQYF	TGTGCCAGCAGCTTAGATCGGGCAGGGCTCGAGCAGTACTTC
.	TRBD1	TRBV10-3	TRBJ1-2	CAISDLGQGSGYTF	TGTGCCATCAGTGACCTCGGACAGGGAAGTGGCTACACCTTC
.	TRBD1	TRBV6-5	TRBJ2-7	CASRSSRDRYYEQYF	TGTGCCAGCAGGTCGAGCCGGGACAGATACTACGAGCAGTACTTC
.	TRBD2	TRBV7-8	TRBJ2-1	CASSPSGGPFNEQFF	TGTGCCAGCAGCCCTAGCGGGGGGCCCTTCAATGAGCAGTTCTTC
.	.	TRBV7-2	TRBJ2-3	CASSLVSWTASEVKDF	TGTGCCAGCAGCTTAGTCTCATGGACAGCTAGTGAGGTGAAGGATTTT
.	TRBD1	TRBV19	TRBJ1-5	CASIQGGYSNQPQHF	TGTGCCAGTATCCAAGGGGGCTATAGCAATCAGCCCCAGCATTTT
.	TRBD1	TRBV7-9	TRBJ1-5	CASSRGQGAGQPQHF	TGTGCCAGCAGCCGGGGACAGGGGGCGGGTCAGCCCCAGCATTTT
.	.	TRBV7-9	TRBJ1-2	CASSHPRWGGGYTF	TGTGCCAGCAGCCATCCGAGGTGGGGCGGTGGCTACACCTTC
.	.	TRBV27	TRBJ1-1	CASRLGRSNTEAFF	TGTGCCAGCAGACTTGGGAGAAGCAACACTGAAGCTTTCTTT
once	TRBD1	TRBV6-5	TRBJ2-2	CASSPRGQGTGELFF	TGTGCCAGCAGTCCCCGAGGACAGGGAACCGGGGAGCTGTTTTTT
.	.	TRBV19	TRBJ1-4	CASSIRQDATNEKLFF	TGTGCCAGTAGTATAAGACAGGACGCAACTAATGAAAAACTGTTTTTT
.	.	TRBV6-5	TRBJ1-1	CASYLNTEAFF	TGTGCCAGCTACTTGAACACTGAAGCTTTCTTT
few	.	TRBV2	TRBJ2-1	CAGLGRTQDRNEQFF	TGTGCCGGACTCGGACGGACTCAAGATAGGAATGAGCAGTTCTTC
.	.	TRBV3-1/TRBV3-2	TRBJ2-5	CASSQGQRIQETQYF	TGTGCCAGCAGCCAAGGACAGAGAATACAAGAGACCCAGTACTTC
.	.	TRBV6-5	TRBJ2-1	CASSKNFNEQFF	TGTGCCAGCAGTAAAAACTTCAATGAGCAGTTCTTC
.	TRBD1	TRBV4-2	TRBJ1-2	CASSQGQGINGYTF	TGTGCCAGCAGCCAAGGACAGGGGATAAATGGCTACACCTTC
.	.	TRBV5-1	TRBJ2-7	CASSLEWVQDEQYF	TGCGCCAGCAGCTTGGAATGGGTTCAGGACGAGCAGTACTTC
.	.	TRBV6-5	TRBJ1-1	CASSPRGVQAFF	TGTGCCAGCAGTCCCCGGGGGGTGCAAGCTTTCTTT
.	.	TRBV27	TRBJ1-4	CASSYSGGWINEKLFF	TGTGCCAGCAGTTACTCGGGTGGGTGGATTAATGAAAAACTGTTTTTT
.	TRBD1	TRBV6-7	TRBJ1-2	CASSYSSIGRGLEQPNYGYTF	TGTGCCAGCAGTTACTCGAGTATTGGCAGGGGGCTCGAACAGCCTAACTATGGCTACACCTTC
.	.	TRBV7-2	TRBJ1-5	CASSLAFAGGLIQPQHF	TGTGCCAGCAGCTTAGCTTTTGCGGGGGGTCTAATTCAGCCCCAGCATTTT
.	.	TRBV6-1	TRBJ2-7	CASSENLRLAASGEQYF	TGTGCCAGCAGTGAAAATTTGAGATTAGCGGCTTCGGGAGAGCAGTACTTC
.	.	TRBV25-1	TRBJ1-1	CASSEFREAFF	TGTGCCAGCAGTGAATTCAGGGAAGCTTTCTTT
.	.	TRBV27	TRBJ2-2	CASSSKYFTGELFF	TGTGCCAGCAGCAGTAAATATTTCACCGGGGAGCTGTTTTTT
.	.	TRBV5-6	TRBJ1-5	CASSLQRGSNQPQHF	TGTGCCAGCAGCTTGCAACGGGGTAGCAATCAGCCCCAGCATTTT
.	.	TRBV28	TRBJ2-1	CASSLRGRNNNEQFF	TGTGCCAGCAGTTTAAGAGGGCGGAACAACAATGAGCAGTTCTTC
.	TRBD2	TRBV18	TRBJ2-5	CASSPRASGETQYF	TGTGCCAGCTCACCAAGGGCTAGCGGGGAGACCCAGTACTTC
.	TRBD2	TRBV9	TRBJ2-7	CASSPLAEVYYEQYF	TGTGCCAGCAGTCCCCTAGCGGAGGTATACTACGAGCAGTACTTC
.	TRBD2	TRBV5-1	TRBJ2-1	CASSSTSGGNEQFF	TGCGCCAGCAGCTCCACTAGCGGAGGCAATGAGCAGTTCTTC
.	.	TRBV7-9	TRBJ2-7	CASSPSLLASYEQYF	TGTGCCAGCAGCCCAAGTCTTTTGGCTAGCTACGAGCAGTACTTC
.	.	TRBV3-1/TRBV3-2	TRBJ2-3	CASSQVTAGRTDTQYF	TGTGCCAGCAGCCAAGTGACGGCAGGGCGGACAGATACGCAGTATTTT
few	TRBD1	TRBV5-1	TRBJ2-2	CASSLGQGTDTGELFF	TGCGCCAGCAGCTTGGGACAGGGAACGGACACCGGGGAGCTGTTTTTT
.	.	TRBV27	TRBJ1-2	CASSLNRWGYTF	TGTGCCAGCAGTTTAAACCGGTGGGGCTACACCTTC
.	TRBD1	TRBV9	TRBJ1-3	CASSVFDRASSGNTIYF	TGTGCCAGCAGCGTTTTTGACAGGGCCAGCTCTGGAAACACCATATATTTT
.	TRBD1	TRBV4-3	TRBJ1-1	CASSQTGSSEAFF	TGCGCCAGCAGCCAGACAGGGTCCTCTGAAGCTTTCTTT
.	.	TRBV4-2	TRBJ1-1	CASSQEGRENTEAFF	TGTGCCAGCAGCCAAGAAGGGAGGGAGAACACTGAAGCTTTCTTT
once	TRBD1	TRBV7-9	TRBJ1-1	CASSPQGQGGTEAFF	TGTGCCAGCAGCCCCCAGGGACAGGGGGGAACTGAAGCTTTCTTT
.	.	TRBV15	TRBJ2-1	CATSRETLTDIEQFF	TGTGCCACCAGCAGAGAGACCCTAACCGACATTGAGCAGTTCTTC
.	TRBD1	TRBV6-5	TRBJ2-3	CASHRDRGHGDTQYF	TGTGCCAGCCACCGGGACAGGGGACACGGAGATACGCAGTATTTT
once	.	TRBV9	TRBJ1-4	CASSVEGGQGEKLFF	TGTGCCAGCAGCGTAGAAGGCGGACAAGGTGAAAAACTGTTTTTT
.	.	TRBV28	TRBJ2-7	CASSQRSSEQYF	TGTGCCAGCAGTCAGAGGAGCTCCGAGCAGTACTTC
.	TRBD2	TRBV27	TRBJ2-1	CASSAHPRLAGDGNEQFF	TGTGCCAGCAGTGCCCATCCCCGACTAGCGGGAGATGGGAATGAGCAGTTCTTC
.	.	TRBV25-1	TRBJ2-3	CASSASIGGRYTDTQYF	TGTGCCAGCAGTGCCTCGATAGGGGGTAGATACACAGATACGCAGTATTTT
.	.	TRBV4-1	TRBJ2-7	CASSQVAGPSYEQYF	TGCGCCAGCAGCCAAGTTGCAGGGCCCTCCTACGAGCAGTACTTC
.	TRBD2	TRBV6-5	TRBJ2-7	CASSYSTSGAAYEQYF	TGTGCCAGCAGTTACTCGACTAGCGGGGCTGCCTACGAGCAGTACTTC
.	.	TRBV27	TRBJ1-5	CASSLSIGEGVQPQHF	TGTGCCAGCAGTTTATCGATAGGGGAAGGAGTTCAGCCCCAGCATTTT
.	TRBD1	TRBV19	TRBJ1-5	CASSRTGGNNQPQHF	TGTGCCAGTAGTAGAACAGGGGGAAACAATCAGCCCCAGCATTTT